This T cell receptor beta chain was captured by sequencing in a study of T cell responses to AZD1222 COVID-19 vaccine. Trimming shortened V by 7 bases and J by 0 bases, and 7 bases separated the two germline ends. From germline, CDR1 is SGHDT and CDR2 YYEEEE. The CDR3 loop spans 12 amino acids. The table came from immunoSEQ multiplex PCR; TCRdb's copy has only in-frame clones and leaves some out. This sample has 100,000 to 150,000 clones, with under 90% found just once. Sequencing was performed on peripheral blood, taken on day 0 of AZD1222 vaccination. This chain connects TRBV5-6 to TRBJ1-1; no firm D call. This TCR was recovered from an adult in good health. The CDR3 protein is CASGNLNTEAFF. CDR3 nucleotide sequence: TGTGCCAGCGGGAACTTGAACACTGAAGCTTTCTTT.